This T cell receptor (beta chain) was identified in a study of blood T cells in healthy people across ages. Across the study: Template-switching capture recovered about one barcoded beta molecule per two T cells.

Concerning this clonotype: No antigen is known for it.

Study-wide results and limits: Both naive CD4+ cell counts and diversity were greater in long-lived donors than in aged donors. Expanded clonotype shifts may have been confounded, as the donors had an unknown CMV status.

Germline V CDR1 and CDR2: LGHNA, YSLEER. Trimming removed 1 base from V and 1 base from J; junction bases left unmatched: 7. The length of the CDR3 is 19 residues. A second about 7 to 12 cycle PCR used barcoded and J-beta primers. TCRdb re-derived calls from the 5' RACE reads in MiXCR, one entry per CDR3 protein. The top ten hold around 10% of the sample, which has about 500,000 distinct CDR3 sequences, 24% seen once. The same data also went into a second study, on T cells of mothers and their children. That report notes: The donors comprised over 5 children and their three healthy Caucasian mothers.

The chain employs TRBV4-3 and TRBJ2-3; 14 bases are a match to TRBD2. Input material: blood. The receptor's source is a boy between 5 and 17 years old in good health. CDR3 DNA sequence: TGCGCCAGCAGCCAAGGGGGACTAGCGGGGGTTGGGGGCACAGATACGCAGTATTTT. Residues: CASSQGGLAGVGGTDTQYF.